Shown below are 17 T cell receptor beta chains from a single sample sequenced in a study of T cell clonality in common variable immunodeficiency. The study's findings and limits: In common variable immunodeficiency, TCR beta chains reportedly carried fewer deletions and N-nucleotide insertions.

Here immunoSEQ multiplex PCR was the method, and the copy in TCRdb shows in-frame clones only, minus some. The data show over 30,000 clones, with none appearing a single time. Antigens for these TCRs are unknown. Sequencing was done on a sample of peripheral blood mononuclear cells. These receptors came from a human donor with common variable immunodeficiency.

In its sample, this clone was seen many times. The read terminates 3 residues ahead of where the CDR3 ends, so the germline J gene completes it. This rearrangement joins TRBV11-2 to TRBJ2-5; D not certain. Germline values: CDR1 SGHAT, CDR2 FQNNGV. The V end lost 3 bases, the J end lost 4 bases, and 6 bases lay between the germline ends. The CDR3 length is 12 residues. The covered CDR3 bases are TGTGCCAGCAGCTTCGAGGTAGAGACC. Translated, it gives CASSFEVET. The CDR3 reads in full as CASSFEVETQYF.

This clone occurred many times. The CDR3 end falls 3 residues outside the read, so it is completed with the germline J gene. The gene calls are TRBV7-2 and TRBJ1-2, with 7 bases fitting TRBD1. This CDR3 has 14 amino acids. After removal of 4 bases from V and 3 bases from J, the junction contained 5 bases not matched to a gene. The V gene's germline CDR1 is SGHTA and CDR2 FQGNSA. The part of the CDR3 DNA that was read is TGTGCCAGCAGCTCGACAGGGAGCGACTATGGC. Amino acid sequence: CASSSTGSDYG. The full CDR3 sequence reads CASSSTGSDYGYTF.

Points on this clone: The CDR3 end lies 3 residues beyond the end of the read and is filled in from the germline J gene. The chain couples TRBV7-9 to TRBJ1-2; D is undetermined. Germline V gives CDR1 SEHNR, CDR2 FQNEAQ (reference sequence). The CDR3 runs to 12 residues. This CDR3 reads CASSPGGQGYTF. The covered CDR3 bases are TGTGCCAGCAGCCCAGGAGGGCAGGGC.

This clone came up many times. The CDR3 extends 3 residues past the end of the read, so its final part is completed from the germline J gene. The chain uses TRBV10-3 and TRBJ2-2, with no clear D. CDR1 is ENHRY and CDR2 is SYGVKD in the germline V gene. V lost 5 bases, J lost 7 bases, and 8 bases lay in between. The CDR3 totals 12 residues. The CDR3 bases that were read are TGTGCCATCAGTTACAAAGTCGGGGAG. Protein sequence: CAISYKVGE. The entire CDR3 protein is CAISYKVGELFF.

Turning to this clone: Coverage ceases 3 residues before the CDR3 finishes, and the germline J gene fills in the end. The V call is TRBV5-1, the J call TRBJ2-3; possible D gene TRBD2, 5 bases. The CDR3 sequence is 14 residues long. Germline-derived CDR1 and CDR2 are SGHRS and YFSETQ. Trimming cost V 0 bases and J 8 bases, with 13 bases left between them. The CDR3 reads CASSLGGSAGTQYF. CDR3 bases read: TGCGCCAGCAGCTTGGGTGGGTCGGCGGGTACG.

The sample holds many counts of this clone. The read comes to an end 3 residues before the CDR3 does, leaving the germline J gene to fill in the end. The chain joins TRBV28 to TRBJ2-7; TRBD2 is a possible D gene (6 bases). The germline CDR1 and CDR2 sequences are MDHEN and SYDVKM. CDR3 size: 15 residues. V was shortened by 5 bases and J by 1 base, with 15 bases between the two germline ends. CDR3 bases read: TGTGCCAGCAGTCCCCTGTGGGGGGAATCCTACGAG. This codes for CASSPLWGESYE. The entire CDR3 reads CASSPLWGESYEQYF. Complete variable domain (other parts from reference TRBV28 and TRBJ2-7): DVKVTQSSRYLVKRTGEKVFLECVQDMDHENMFWYRQDPGLGLRLIYFSYDVKMKEKGDIPEGYSVSREKKERFSLILESASTNQTSMYLCASSPLWGESYEQYFGPGTRLTVT.

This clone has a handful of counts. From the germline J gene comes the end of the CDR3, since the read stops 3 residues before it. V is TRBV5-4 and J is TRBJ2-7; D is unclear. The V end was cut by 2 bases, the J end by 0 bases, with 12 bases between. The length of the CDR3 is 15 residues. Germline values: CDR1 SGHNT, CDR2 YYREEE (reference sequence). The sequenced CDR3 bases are TGTGCCAGCAGCTTTGTTCCGGTCCCCTCCTACGAG. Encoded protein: CASSFVPVPSYE. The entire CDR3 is CASSFVPVPSYEQYF.

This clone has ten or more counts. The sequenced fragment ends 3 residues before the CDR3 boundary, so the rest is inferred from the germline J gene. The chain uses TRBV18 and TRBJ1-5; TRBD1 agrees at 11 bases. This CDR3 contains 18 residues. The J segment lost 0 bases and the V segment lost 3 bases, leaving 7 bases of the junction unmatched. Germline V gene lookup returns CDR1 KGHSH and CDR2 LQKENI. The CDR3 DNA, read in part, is TGTGCCAGCTCACCCGGACAGGGGGCAGGAGATAGCAATCAGCCC. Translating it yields CASSPGQGAGDSNQP. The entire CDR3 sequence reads CASSPGQGAGDSNQPQHF.

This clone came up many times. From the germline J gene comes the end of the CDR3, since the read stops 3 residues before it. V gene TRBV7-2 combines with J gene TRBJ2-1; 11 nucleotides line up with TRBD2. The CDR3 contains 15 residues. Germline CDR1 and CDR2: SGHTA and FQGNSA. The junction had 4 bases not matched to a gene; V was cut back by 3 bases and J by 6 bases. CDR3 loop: CASSFTSGRGNEQFF. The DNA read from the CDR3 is TGTGCCAGCAGCTTCACTAGCGGGAGAGGCAATGAG.

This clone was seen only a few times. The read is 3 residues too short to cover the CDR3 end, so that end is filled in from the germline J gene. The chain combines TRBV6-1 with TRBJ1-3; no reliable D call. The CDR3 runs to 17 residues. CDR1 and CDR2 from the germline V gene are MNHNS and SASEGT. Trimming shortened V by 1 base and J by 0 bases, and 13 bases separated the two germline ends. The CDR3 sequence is CASSEVGARISGNTIYF. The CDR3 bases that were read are TGTGCCAGCAGTGAAGTTGGTGCCAGGATCTCTGGAAACACC.

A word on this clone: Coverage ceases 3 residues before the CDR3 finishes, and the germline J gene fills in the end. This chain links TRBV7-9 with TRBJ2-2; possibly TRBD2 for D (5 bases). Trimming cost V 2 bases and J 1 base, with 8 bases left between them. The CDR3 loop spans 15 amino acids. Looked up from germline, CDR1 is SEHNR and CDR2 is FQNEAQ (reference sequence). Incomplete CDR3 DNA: TGTGCCAGCAGCTTACTACGGGGGAACACCGGGGAG. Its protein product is CASSLLRGNTGE. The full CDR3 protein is CASSLLRGNTGELFF.

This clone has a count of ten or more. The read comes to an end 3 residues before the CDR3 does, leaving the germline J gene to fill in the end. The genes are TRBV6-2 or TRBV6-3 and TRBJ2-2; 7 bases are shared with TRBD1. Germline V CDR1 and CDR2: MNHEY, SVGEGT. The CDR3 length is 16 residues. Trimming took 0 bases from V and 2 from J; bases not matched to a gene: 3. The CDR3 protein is CASSYSTGVNTGELFF. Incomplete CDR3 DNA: TGTGCCAGCAGTTACTCCACAGGGGTCAACACCGGGGAG.

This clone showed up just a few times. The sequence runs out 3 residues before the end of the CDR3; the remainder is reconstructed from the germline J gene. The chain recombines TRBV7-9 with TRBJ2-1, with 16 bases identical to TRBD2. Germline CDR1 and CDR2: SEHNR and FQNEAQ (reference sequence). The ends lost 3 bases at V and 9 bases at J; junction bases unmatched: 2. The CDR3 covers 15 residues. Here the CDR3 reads CASSLGTSGRVEQFF. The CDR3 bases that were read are TGTGCCAGCAGCTTGGGGACTAGCGGGAGGGTTGAG. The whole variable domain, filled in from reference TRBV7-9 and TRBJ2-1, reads DTGVSQNPRHKITKRGQNVTFRCDPISEHNRLYWYRQTLGQGPEFLTYFQNEAQLEKSRLLSDRFSAERPKGSFSTLEIQRTEQGDSAMYLCASSLGTSGRVEQFFGPGTRLTVL.

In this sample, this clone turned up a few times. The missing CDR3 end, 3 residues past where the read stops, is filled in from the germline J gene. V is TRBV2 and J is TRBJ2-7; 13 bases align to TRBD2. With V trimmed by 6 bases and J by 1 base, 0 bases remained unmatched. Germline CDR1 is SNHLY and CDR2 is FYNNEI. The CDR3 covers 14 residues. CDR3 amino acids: CASRTSGRSYEQYF. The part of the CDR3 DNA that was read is TGTGCCAGCAGGACTAGCGGGAGGTCCTACGAG.

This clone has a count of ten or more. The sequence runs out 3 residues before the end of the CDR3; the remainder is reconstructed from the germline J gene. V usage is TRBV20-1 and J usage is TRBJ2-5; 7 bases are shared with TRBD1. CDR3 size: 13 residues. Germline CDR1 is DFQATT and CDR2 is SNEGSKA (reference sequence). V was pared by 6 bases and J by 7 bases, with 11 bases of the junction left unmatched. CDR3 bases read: TGCAGTGCAAGCAAACAGGGGTTTGGGACC. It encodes CSASKQGFGT. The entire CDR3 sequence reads CSASKQGFGTQYF.

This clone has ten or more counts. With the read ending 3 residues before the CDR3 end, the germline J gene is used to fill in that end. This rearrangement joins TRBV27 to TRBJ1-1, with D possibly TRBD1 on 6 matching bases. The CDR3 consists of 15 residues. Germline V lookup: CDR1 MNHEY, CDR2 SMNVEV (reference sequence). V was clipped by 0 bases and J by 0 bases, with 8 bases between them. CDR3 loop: CASSLSWGLNTEAFF. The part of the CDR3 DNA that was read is TGTGCCAGCAGTTTATCCTGGGGGCTGAACACTGAA.

CDR3 bases read: TGTGCCACCTGTAGCGGGAGTGGTGGCACCGGGGAG. Protein sequence: CATCSGSGGTGE. The entire CDR3 protein is CATCSGSGGTGELFF. This sequence joins TRBV6-2 or TRBV6-3 and TRBJ2-2; 9 nucleotides align to TRBD2. The read terminates 3 residues before the CDR3 end, so the remaining end is supplied by the germline J gene. With V trimmed by 10 bases and J by 4 bases, 10 bases remained unmatched. The germline V gene has CDR1 MNHEY and CDR2 SVGEGT. The CDR3 sequence is 15 residues long.